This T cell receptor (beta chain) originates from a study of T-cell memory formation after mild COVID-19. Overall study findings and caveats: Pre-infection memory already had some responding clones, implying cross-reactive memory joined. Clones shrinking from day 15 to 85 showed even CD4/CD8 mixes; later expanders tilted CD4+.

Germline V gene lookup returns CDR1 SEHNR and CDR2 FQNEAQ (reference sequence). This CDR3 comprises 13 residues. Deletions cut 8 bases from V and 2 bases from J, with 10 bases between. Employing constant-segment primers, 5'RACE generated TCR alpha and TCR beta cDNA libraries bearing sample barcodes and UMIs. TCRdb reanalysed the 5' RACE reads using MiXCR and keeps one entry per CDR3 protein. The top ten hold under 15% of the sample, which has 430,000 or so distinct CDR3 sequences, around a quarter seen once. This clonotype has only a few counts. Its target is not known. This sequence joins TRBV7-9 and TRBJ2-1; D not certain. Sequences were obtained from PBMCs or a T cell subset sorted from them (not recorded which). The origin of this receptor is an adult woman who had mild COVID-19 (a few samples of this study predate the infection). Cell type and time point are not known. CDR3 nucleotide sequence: TGTGCCAGCTCCGCAAGTACCTACAATGAGCAGTTCTTC. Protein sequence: CASSASTYNEQFF.